Here is one T cell receptor beta chain with its context. The TCR beta repertoire was assessed by survey-level immunoSEQ sequencing. The repertoire was sequenced with immunoSEQ multiplex PCR; TCRdb's copy has only in-frame clones and lacks some. The sample holds 68,000 or so clones, around 93% seen once. CDR1 SGHTA and CDR2 FQGTGA come from the germline V gene. The CDR3 spans 13 residues. Trimming removed 5 bases at V and 4 bases at J, with 11 bases between. Sequenced: PBMCs. This receptor was taken from a man aged 35-49 years with rheumatoid arthritis. The chain links TRBV7-3 to TRBJ2-5; D is perhaps TRBD1 (6 bases). CDR3 in amino acids: CASSPTGLETQYF. The CDR3 DNA sequence: TGTGCCAGCAGCCCGACAGGCCTAGAGACCCAGTACTTC.